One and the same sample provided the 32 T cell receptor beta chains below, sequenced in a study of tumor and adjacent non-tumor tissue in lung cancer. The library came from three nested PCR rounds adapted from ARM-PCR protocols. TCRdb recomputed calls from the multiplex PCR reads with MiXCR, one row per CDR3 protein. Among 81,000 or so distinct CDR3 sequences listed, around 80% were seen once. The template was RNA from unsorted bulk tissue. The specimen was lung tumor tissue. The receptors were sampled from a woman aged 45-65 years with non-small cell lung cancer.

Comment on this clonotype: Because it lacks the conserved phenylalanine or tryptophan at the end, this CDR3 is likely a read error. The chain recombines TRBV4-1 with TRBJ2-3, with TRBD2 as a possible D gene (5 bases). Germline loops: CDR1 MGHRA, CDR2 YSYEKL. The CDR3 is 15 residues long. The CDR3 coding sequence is TGCACCAGCAGCCAAGGGCTCTCTAGCACAGATTCGCAGTATTGT. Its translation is CTSSQGLSSTDSQYC.

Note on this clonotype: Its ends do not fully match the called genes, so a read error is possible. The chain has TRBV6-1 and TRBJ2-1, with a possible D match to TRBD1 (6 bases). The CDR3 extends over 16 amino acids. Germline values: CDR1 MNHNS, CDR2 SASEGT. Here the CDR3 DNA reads TGCGCCAGCAAGAGTCTAACAGGGTCCTTTGTGGATAAGCAGTTCTTC. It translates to CASKSLTGSFVDKQFF.

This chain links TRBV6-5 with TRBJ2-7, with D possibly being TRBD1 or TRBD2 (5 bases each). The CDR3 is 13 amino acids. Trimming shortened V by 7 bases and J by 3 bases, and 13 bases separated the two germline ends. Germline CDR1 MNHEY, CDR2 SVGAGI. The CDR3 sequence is CASISGLSYEQYF. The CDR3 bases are TGTGCCAGCATCTCGGGGCTAAGCTACGAGCAGTACTTC.

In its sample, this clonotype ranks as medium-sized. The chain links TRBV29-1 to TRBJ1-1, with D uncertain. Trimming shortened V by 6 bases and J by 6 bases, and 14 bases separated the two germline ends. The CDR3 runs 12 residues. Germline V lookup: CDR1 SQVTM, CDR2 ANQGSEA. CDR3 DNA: TGCAGCGTAAAACATGTCGGGGCTGAAGCTTTCTTT. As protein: CSVKHVGAEAFF.

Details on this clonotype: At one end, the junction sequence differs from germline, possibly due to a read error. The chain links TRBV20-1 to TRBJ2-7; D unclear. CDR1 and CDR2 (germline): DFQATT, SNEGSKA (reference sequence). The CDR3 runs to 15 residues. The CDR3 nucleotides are TGCAGTGCTAGATCAATCGAGCGACACCCCTGCGAGCAGTACTTT. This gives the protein CSARSIERHPCEQYF.

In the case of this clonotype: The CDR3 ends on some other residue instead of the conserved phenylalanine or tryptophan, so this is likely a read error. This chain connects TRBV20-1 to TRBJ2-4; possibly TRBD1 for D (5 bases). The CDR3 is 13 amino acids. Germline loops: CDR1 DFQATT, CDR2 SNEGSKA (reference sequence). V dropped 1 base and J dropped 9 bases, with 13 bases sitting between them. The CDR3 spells CSARVLSDSIQYS. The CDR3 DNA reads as TGCAGTGCTAGAGTCCTAAGCGACAGCATTCAGTACTCC.

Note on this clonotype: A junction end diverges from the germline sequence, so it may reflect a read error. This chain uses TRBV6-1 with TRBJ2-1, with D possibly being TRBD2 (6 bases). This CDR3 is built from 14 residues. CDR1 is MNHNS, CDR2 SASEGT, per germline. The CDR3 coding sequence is TGTGCCAGCAGCGCCGCGGGGCCTATCAATGAGCAATTCTTC. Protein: CASSAAGPINEQFF.

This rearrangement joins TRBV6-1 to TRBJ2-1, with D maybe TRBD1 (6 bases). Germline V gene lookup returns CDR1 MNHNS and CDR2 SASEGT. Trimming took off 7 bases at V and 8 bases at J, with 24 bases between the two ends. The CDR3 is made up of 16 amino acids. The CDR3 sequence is CASKSPTGSIADEQFF. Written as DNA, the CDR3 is TGTGCCAGCAAGAGCCCAACAGGGTCCATTGCGGATGAGCAGTTCTTC.

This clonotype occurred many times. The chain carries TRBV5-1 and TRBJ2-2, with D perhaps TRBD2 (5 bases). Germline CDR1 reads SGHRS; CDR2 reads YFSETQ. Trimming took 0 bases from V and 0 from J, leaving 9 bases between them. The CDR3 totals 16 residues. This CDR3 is CASSLAALANTGELFF. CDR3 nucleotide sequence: TGCGCCAGCAGCTTGGCAGCACTAGCGAACACCGGGGAGCTGTTTTTT.

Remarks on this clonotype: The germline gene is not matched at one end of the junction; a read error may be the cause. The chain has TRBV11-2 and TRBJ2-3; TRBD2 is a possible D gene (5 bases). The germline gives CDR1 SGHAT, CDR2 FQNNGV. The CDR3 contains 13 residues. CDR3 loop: CDSGPTASDAQYF. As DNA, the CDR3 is TGTGACAGCGGCCCCACCGCCTCAGATGCGCAGTATTTT.

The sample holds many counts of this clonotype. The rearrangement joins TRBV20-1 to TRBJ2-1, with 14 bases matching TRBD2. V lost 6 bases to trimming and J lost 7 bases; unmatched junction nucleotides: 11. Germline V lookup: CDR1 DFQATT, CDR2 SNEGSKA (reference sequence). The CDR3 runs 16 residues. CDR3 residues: CSASGTSGRSINEQFF. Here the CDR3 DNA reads TGCAGTGCGTCCGGGACTAGCGGGAGATCTATAAATGAGCAGTTCTTC.

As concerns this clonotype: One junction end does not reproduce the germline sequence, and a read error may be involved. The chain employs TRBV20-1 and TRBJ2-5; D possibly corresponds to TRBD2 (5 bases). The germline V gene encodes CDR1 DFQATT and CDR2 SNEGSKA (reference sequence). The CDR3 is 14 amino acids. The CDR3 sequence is CSAPGGSLRETRYF. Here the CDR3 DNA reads TGCAGTGCTCCAGGAGGAAGCTTAAGAGAGACCCGGTACTTC.

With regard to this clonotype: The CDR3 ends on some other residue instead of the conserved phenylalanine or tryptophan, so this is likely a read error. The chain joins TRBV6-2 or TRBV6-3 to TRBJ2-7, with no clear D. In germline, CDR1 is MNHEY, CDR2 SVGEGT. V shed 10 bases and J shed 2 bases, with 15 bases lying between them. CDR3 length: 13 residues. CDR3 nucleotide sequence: TGTGCCATCACGCCTGACAATACCTACGAGCAGTACTCC. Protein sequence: CAITPDNTYEQYS.

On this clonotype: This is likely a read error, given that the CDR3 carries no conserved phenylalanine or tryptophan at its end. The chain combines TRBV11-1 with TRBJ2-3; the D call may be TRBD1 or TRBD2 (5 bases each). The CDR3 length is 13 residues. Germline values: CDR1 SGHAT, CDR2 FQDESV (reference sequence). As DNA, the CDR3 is TGTGCAAGTAGAGGGGCAGGGATGGATACGCAGTATATT. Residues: CASRGAGMDTQYI.

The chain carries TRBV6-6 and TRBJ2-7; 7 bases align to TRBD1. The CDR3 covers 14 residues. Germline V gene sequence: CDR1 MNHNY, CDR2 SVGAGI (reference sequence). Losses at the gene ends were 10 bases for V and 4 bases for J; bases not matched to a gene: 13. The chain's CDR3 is CAINERDRKYEQYF. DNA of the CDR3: TGTGCCATCAACGAAAGGGACAGAAAGTACGAGCAGTACTTC.

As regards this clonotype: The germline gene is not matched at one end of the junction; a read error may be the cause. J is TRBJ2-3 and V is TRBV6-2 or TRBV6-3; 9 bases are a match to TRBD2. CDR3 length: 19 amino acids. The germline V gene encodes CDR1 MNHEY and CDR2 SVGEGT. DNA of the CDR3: TGTGCCAGCAGACTCTCTCCCCCTATTAGCGGGAGAGTCACAGATACGCGGTATTTT. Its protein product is CASRLSPPISGRVTDTRYF.

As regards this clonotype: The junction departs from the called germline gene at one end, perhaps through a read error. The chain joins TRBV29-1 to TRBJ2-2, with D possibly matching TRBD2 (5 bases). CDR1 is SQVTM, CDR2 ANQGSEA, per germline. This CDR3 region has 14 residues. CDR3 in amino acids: CSVGPGANTGKLFF. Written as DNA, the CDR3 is TGCAGCGTTGGTCCAGGTGCAAACACCGGGAAGCTGTTTTTT.

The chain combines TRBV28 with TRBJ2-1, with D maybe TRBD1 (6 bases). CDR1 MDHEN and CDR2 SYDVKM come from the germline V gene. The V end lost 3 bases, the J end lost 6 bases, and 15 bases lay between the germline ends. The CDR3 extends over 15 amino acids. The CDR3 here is CASSLLGQGVNEQFF. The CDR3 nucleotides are TGTGCCAGCAGTTTGTTGGGACAAGGAGTCAATGAGCAGTTCTTC.

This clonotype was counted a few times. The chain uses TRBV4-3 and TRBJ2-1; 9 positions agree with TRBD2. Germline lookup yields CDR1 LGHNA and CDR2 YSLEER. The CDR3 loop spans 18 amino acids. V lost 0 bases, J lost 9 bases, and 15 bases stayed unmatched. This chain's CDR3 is CASSQDAASGVSYGEQFF. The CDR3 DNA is TGCGCCAGCAGCCAAGATGCGGCTAGCGGGGTCTCCTACGGTGAGCAGTTCTTC.

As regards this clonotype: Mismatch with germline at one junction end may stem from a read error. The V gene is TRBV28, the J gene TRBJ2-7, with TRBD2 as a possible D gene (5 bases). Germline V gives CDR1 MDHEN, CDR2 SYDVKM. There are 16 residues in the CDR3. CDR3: CTSGKRIAGAPYEQYF. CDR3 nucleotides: TGTACCAGCGGAAAGAGAATCGCAGGTGCCCCCTACGAGCAGTACTTC.

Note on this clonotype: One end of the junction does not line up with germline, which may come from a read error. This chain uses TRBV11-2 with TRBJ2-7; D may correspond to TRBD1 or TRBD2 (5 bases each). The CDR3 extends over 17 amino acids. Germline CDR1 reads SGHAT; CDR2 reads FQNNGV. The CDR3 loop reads CASSLATGRTGPYEQYF. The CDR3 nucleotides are TGTGCGAGCAGTTTAGCCACGGGACGCACGGGGCCCTACGAGCAGTACTTC.

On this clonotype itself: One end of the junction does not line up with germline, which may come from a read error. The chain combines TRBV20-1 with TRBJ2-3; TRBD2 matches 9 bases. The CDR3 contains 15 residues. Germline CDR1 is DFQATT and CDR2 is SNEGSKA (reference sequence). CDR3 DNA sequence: TGCAGTGCTAGAGATCTAGCGGGGAGCACATATACTCAGTATTTT. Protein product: CSARDLAGSTYTQYF.

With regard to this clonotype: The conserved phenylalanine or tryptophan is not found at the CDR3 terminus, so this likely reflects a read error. The CDR3 region is CTSSEGGLGLRAQYL. In DNA, the CDR3 is TGTACCAGCAGTGAAGGAGGTCTCGGACTGCGCGCGCAGTACTTA. The V and J genes are TRBV28 and TRBJ2-7, with TRBD2 as a possible D gene (5 bases). This CDR3 comprises 15 residues. The germline V gene has CDR1 MDHEN and CDR2 SYDVKM.

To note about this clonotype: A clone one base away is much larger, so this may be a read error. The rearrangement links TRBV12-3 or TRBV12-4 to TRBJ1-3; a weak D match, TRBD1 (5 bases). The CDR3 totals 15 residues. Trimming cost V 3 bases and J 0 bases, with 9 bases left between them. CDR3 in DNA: TGTGCCAGCAGTTTGACAGACATCTCTGGAAACACCATATATTTT. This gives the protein CASSLTDISGNTIYF.

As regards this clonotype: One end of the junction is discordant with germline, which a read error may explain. The CDR3 reads CTSSQTINEQMF. In nucleotides, the CDR3 is TGCACCAGCAGCCAAACCATCAATGAGCAGATGTTC. This chain links TRBV4-1 with TRBJ2-1, with D unclear. The CDR3 covers 12 residues. CDR1 and CDR2 (germline): MGHRA, YSYEKL.

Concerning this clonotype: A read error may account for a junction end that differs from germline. The CDR3 region has the DNA TGTGCCAGCAATTTAACAGCGGGACTACATCGAAATGGATACGAGCAGTACTTC. Amino acid sequence: CASNLTAGLHRNGYEQYF. The chain recombines TRBV12-3 or TRBV12-4 with TRBJ2-7; the match to TRBD2 covers 7 bases. The CDR3 is 18 residues long.

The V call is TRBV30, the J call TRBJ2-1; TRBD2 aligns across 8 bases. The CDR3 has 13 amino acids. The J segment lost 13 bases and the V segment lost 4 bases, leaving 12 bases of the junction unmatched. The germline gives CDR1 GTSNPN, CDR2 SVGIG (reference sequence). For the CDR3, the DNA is TGTGCCTGGAATGTCGGAGCGGGAGCAGTACAGTTCTTC. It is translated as CAWNVGAGAVQFF.

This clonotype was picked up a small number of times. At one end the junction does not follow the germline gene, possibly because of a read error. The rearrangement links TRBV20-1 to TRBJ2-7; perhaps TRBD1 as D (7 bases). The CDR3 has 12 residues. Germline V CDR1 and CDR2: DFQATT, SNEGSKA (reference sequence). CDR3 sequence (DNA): TGCAGTGTAGGTGCAGGGGGGTACGGGCAGTACTTC. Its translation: CSVGAGGYGQYF.

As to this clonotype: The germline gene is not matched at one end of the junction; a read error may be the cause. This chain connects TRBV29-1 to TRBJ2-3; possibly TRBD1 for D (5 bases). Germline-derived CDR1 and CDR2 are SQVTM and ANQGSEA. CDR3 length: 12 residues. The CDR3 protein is CNRLDLTDMQYF. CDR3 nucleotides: TGCAACAGACTCGATCTGACAGATATGCAGTATTTT.

The CDR3 nucleotides are TGCAGCGTCGAACGCCTCGACAGGGAATGGGGAGATACGCAGTATTTT. It specifies CSVERLDREWGDTQYF. The chain links TRBV29-1 to TRBJ2-3, with 7 positions matching TRBD1. The germline V gene has CDR1 SQVTM and CDR2 ANQGSEA. V lost 6 bases, J lost 5 bases, and 17 bases stayed unmatched. This CDR3 spans 16 amino acids.

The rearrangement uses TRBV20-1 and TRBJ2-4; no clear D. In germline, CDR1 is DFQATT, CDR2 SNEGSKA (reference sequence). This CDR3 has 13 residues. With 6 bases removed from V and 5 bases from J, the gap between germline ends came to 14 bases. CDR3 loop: CSARLAEENIQYF. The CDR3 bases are TGCAGTGCCAGACTGGCGGAAGAAAACATTCAGTACTTC.

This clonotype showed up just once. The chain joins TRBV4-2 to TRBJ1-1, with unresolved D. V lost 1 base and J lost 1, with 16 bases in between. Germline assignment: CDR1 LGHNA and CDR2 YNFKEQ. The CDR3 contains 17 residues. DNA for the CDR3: TGTGCCAGCAGCCAAGTTGGGATTGGGTCTGGGAACACTGAAGCTTTCTTT. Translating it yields CASSQVGIGSGNTEAFF.